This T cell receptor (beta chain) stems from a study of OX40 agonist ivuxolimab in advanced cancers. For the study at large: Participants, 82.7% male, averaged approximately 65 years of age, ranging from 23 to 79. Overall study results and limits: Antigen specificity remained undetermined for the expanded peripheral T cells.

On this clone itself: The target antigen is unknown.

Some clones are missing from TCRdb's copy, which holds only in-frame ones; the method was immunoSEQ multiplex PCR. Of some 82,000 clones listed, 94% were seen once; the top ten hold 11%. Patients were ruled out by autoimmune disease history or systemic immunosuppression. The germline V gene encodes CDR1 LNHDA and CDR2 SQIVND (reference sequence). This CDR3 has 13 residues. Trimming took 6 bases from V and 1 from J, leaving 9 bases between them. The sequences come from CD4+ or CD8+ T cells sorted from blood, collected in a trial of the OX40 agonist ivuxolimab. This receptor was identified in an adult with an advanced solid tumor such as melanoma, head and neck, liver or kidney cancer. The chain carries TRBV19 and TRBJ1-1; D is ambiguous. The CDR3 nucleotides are TGTGCCAGTAGCATTCAGAGGAACACTGAAGCTTTCTTT. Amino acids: CASSIQRNTEAFF. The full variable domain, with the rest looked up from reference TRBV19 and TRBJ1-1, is DGGITQSPKYLFRKEGQNVTLSCEQNLNHDAMYWYRQDPGQGLRLIYYSQIVNDFQKGDIAEGYSVSREKKESFPLTVTSAQKNPTAFYLCASSIQRNTEAFFGQGTRLTVV.